The present T cell receptor (beta chain) was sequenced within a study of cytomegalovirus exposure and HLA in healthy donors. Study in general: Among the 350 to 500 donors who were genotyped, roughly 85% fell in the genetic ancestry cluster that is associated with self-reported Caucasian donors.

The ends were cut back, 4 bases at V and 1 base at J, with 11 bases in the middle. The CDR3 has 15 amino acids. Germline CDR1 is SGHDN and CDR2 is FVKESK. Concerning this clone: The antigen is unknown.

Points from the study as a whole: The study designated roughly 150 TCR beta chains cytomegalovirus-associated. The study assumed roughly uniform donor sequencing depth for presence/absence analyses.

With 60 Vbeta and 13 Jbeta primers, the PCR was carried out. Only in-frame clones appear in the TCRdb table, and some are missing; sequencing was by immunoSEQ multiplex PCR. The top ten clones hold 2.5% to 3.5% of a sample with 69,000 or so clones, about 78% of them seen once. Sample: PBMCs. This clonotype originated in a man between 18 and 35 years old in good health and CMV-seronegative. V gene TRBV14 combines with J gene TRBJ2-4; TRBD2 is a possible D gene (5 bases). This CDR3 reads CASSPAGSAKNIQYF. The CDR3 nucleotides read TGTGCCAGCAGCCCTGCGGGTTCGGCCAAAAACATTCAGTACTTC.